The entry below gives a single TCR beta chain sequence along with its context. The V end lost 3 bases, the J end lost 6 bases, and 11 bases lay between the germline ends. Germline V gives CDR1 SGHTA, CDR2 FQGNSA. The CDR3 loop spans 14 amino acids. One entry per CDR3 protein results from TCRdb running MiXCR on the 5' RACE reads. The sample comprises about 64,000 distinct CDR3 sequences, around 20% of which are singletons, and 16% rests with the top ten. This sample is drawn from a study of early T cells in non-severe SARS-CoV-2 infection. J is TRBJ2-2 and V is TRBV7-2; D is perhaps TRBD1 (5 bases). The TCR comes from an adult who was a healthcare worker with PCR-confirmed SARS-CoV-2 infection or an uninfected control (not recorded which). The specimen was whole blood, collected at baseline. The DNA for the CDR3 is TGTGCCAGCAGCTTCAGGGTAATTGCCGGGGAGCTGTTTTTT. Its translation: CASSFRVIAGELFF.